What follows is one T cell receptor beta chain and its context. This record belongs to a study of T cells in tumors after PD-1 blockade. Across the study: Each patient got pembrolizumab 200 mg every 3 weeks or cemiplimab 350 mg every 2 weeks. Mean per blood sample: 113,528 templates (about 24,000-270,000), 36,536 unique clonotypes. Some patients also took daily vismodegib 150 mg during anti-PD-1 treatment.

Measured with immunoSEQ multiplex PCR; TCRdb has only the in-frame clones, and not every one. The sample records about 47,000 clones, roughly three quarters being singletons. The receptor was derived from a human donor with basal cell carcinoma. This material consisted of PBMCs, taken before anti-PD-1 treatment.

The CDR3 DNA is TGTGCCAGCAGCGCGATAGCGGGGGGCCCAGATACGCAGTATTTT. Translating it yields CASSAIAGGPDTQYF. This rearrangement joins TRBV9 to TRBJ2-3, with TRBD2 identical over 10 bases. From germline, CDR1 is SGDLS and CDR2 YYNGEE. The CDR3 is 15 amino acids. Unmatched junction bases numbered 5, after V lost 3 bases and J lost 4 bases. Filled out from reference TRBV9 and TRBJ2-3, the complete variable domain reads DSGVTQTPKHLITATGQRVTLRCSPRSGDLSVYWYQQSLDQGLQFLIQYYNGEERAKGNILERFSAQQFPDLHSELNLSSLELGDSALYFCASSAIAGGPDTQYFGPGTRLTVL.